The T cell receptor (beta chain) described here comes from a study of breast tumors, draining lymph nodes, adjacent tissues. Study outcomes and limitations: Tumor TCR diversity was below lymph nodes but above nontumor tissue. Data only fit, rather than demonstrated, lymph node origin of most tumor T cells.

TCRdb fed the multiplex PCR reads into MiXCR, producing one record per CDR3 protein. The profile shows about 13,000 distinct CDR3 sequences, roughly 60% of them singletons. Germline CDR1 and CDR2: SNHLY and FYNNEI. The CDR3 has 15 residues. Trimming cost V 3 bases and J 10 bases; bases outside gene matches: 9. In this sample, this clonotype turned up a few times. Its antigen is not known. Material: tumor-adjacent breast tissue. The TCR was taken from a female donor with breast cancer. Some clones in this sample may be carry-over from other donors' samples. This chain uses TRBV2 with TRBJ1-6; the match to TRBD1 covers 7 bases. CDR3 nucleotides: TGTGCCAGCAGTGAGGGACAGCCCGTAATGTCACCCCTCCACTTT. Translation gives CASSEGQPVMSPLHF.